The text below deals with one TCR beta chain. This clonotype was seen repeatedly, ten times or more. Its antigen specificity is not known. No base quality values were provided; no much bigger clone lies one nucleotide off. The axillary draining lymph nodes of breast cancer patients were the source of the lymph node samples. Sequencing took place on an Illumina HiSeq 2000. Multiplex PCR amplification was used to build the TCR beta chain libraries. The amplified TCR beta chain products were analyzed by high-throughput sequencing. In-frame beta chains were kept once TCRdb had trimmed the public reads at Q25 with fastp and called clones with MiXCR. Every CDR3 protein is listed once, alongside the most common genes and DNA of its rows. The sample yields some 130,000 distinct CDR3 sequences; more than 20% were counted once. The ten top clones hold under 3% of the sample. From V the trimming removes 5 bases and from J it removes 6 bases, while the gene matches leave 3 bases of the junction unaccounted for. Spanning cysteine to phenylalanine, the CDR3 consists of 13 amino acids. Kept here is only the CDR3 DNA, which spans 39 bases and is read in frame from base 1. From a lookup of the germline V gene (reference sequence), CDR1 and CDR2 are MNHNY and SVGAGI.

This sample is drawn from a study of breast tumors, draining lymph nodes, adjacent tissues listed by TCRdb under 2016. Context from the whole study: Breast cancer patients provided tumor, adjacent nontumor tissue and axillary lymph nodes, and the study compared the TCR beta repertoires across these three sources. In human breast cancer, the study set out to assess how tumor, surrounding tissue and draining lymph node repertoires relate to one another and whether T cells might be exchanged between them.

What the work shows at the level of the full study, not this receptor alone: The similarity between tumor and nontumor tissue repertoires was significantly greater in luminal-like breast cancer than in basal-like breast cancer. The data were considered consistent with most tumor T cells being derived from the lymph node and subsequently expanding within tumor tissue. T-cell repertoire diversity in tumors was found to be lower than in lymph nodes but higher than in nontumor tissue, and preferential V and J gene usage was observed. The conclusion that tumor T cells originate in lymph nodes was presented as consistent with a hypothesis rather than as directly demonstrated.

This clonotype was obtained from a female donor with breast cancer. Some clones in this sample may be carry-over from other donors' samples. The sample taken for sequencing was axillary lymph node tissue. Recombination linked TRBV6-6 to TRBJ1-5; 8 bases in between match TRBD1. At the DNA level, the sequence is TGTGCCAGCAGTCCACAGGGGGGTCAGCCCCAGCATTTT. Its product reads: CASSPQGGQPQHF.